This entry concerns a single T cell receptor beta chain. This table comes from immunoSEQ multiplex PCR, and its TCRdb copy is limited to in-frame clones, with some not included. The top ten clones hold 3.1% of a sample with roughly 130,000 clones, around 87% of them seen once. This specimen belongs to a study of T cell responses to AZD1222 COVID-19 vaccine. V gave up 5 bases and J gave up 2 bases, with 12 bases separating them. This CDR3 has 14 residues. Germline-derived CDR1 and CDR2 are LNHDA and SQIVND (reference sequence). The receptor's source is an adult in good health. This specimen consisted of peripheral blood, obtained on day 0 of AZD1222 vaccination. The rearrangement uses TRBV19 and TRBJ1-1; no reliable D call. CDR3 region: CASSDRTVNTEAFF. CDR3 sequence (DNA): TGTGCCAGTAGTGATCGGACCGTTAACACTGAAGCTTTCTTT.